This entry lists 15 T cell receptor beta chains sequenced from one sample in a study of B cell selection in AIRE deficiency. Clones were sequenced by immunoSEQ multiplex PCR, and TCRdb holds only the in-frame ones, with some missing. The sample includes some 21,000 clones, roughly 93% of them seen just once. Regulatory T cells were sorted as CD4+CD25hiCD127low/negative. Specimen: Tregs sorted from PBMCs. These receptors all come from a human donor with AIRE deficiency.

The chain joins TRBV6-5 to TRBJ1-2, with 10 bases matching TRBD1. This CDR3 has 14 residues. Trimming cost V 6 bases and J 4 bases; bases outside gene matches: 5. CDR1 and CDR2 from the germline V gene are MNHEY and SVGAGI. CDR3 sequence (DNA): TGTGCCAGCAGGCCGACAGGGGGCGCCTATGGCTACACCTTC. This sequence encodes CASRPTGGAYGYTF.

This sequence joins TRBV7-2 and TRBJ1-1, with TRBD1 matching over 7 bases. J was trimmed by 4 bases and V by 3 bases; bases with no gene match: 8. Germline V CDR1 and CDR2: SGHTA, FQGNSA. The CDR3 runs 15 residues. Written as DNA, the CDR3 is TGTGCCAGCAGCTTGCCGGGACAGCCGTTCACTGAAGCTTTCTTT. Protein product: CASSLPGQPFTEAFF.

The chain employs TRBV9 and TRBJ2-4; D is ambiguous. CDR1 and CDR2 (germline): SGDLS, YYNGEE. The CDR3 length is 15 residues. V shed 4 bases and J shed 8 bases, with 19 bases lying between them. CDR3 bases: TGTGCCAGCAGCCACGATGGTAGCCCTAAACACATTCAGTACTTC. Its protein is CASSHDGSPKHIQYF.

The chain employs TRBV6-5 and TRBJ1-3, with D perhaps TRBD1 (6 bases). The CDR3 covers 14 residues. Trimming took 5 bases from V and 4 from J, leaving 12 bases between them. Germline-derived CDR1 and CDR2 are MNHEY and SVGAGI. The CDR3 loop reads CASSTGLGGNTIYF. CDR3 coding DNA: TGTGCCAGCAGTACAGGGCTTGGCGGAAACACCATATATTTT.

This CDR3 is CASSLGGAGGYTF. CDR3 nucleotide sequence: TGTGCCAGCAGTTTGGGGGGCGCAGGAGGCTACACCTTC. The rearrangement links TRBV27 to TRBJ1-2; perhaps TRBD1 as D (6 bases). This CDR3 is 13 amino acids long. Germline V CDR1 and CDR2: MNHEY, SMNVEV (reference sequence). V dropped 3 bases and J dropped 8 bases, with 13 bases sitting between them.

The rearrangement joins TRBV30 to TRBJ2-3; D may be TRBD2 (6 bases). V lost 4 bases and J 1 base, leaving 15 bases between the germline ends. The germline V gene encodes CDR1 GTSNPN and CDR2 SVGIG (reference sequence). There are 15 residues in the CDR3. As DNA, the CDR3 is TGTGCCTGGATCATACCGGGACTTCGCACAGATACGCAGTATTTT. This codes for CAWIIPGLRTDTQYF.

The chain couples TRBV5-6 to TRBJ2-7; TRBD2 matches 10 bases. From germline, CDR1 is SGHDT and CDR2 YYEEEE. The CDR3 consists of 18 residues. With V trimmed by 2 bases and J by 7 bases, 18 bases remained unmatched. The CDR3 sequence is CASSFRASGRASLREQYF. The CDR3 DNA sequence: TGTGCCAGCAGCTTTAGGGCTAGCGGGAGAGCCAGTCTTAGGGAGCAGTACTTC.

The chain joins TRBV5-1 to TRBJ2-7; 8 bases match TRBD2. The CDR3 is 18 amino acids. Trimming at V came to 1 base and at J to 3 bases, leaving 15 bases not matched to a gene. From germline, CDR1 is SGHRS and CDR2 YFSETQ. The CDR3, as DNA: TGCGCCAGCAGCTTGAGCACTCCTGCGGGACTAGTAAACTACGAGCAGTACTTC. It is translated as CASSLSTPAGLVNYEQYF.

This rearrangement joins TRBV20-1 to TRBJ1-1; D remains ambiguous. The germline CDR1 and CDR2 sequences are DFQATT and SNEGSKA (reference sequence). This CDR3 spans 11 amino acids. The CDR3 loop is CRPAGPAEAFF. CDR3 coding DNA: TGCAGGCCCGCAGGCCCCGCTGAAGCTTTCTTT.

In its sample, this clone was seen once. This chain uses TRBV5-1 with TRBJ1-1, with D unresolved. CDR1 SGHRS and CDR2 YFSETQ come from the germline V gene. The V end lost 7 bases, the J end lost 2 bases, and 18 bases lay between the germline ends. The length of the CDR3 is 15 residues. CDR3: CASGIQGPSNTEAFF. Written as DNA, the CDR3 is TGCGCCAGCGGAATACAAGGGCCGAGCAACACTGAAGCTTTCTTT.

The chain joins TRBV5-1 to TRBJ2-2; TRBD1 might be the D (6 bases). V was cut by 4 bases and J by 1 base, with 14 bases left in between. This CDR3 is built from 16 residues. Germline assignment: CDR1 SGHRS and CDR2 YFSETQ. CDR3 sequence reads: CASSLGQILNTGELFF. The CDR3 bases are TGCGCCAGCAGCCTAGGACAGATTTTGAACACCGGGGAGCTGTTTTTT.

The chain employs TRBV2 and TRBJ1-1, with TRBD1 matching 7 bases. V lost 4 bases and J lost 1; bases outside the gene matches: 0. The germline CDR1 and CDR2 sequences are SNHLY and FYNNEI. The CDR3 consists of 13 residues. The CDR3 nucleotides read TGTGCCAGCAGTGGACAGGGGAACACTGAAGCTTTCTTT. Encoded protein: CASSGQGNTEAFF.

J is TRBJ1-1 and V is TRBV5-1, with TRBD1 as a possible D gene (6 bases). The CDR3 is made up of 14 amino acids. Trimming stripped 3 bases from V and 5 bases from J, with 14 bases between. Germline-derived CDR1 and CDR2 are SGHRS and YFSETQ. DNA for the CDR3: TGCGCCAGCAGCTCAGGGGCCGGGGGGACTGAAGCTTTCTTT. As protein: CASSSGAGGTEAFF.

V is TRBV19 and J is TRBJ2-5, with 8 positions matching TRBD1. This CDR3 is built from 15 residues. Germline CDR1 LNHDA, CDR2 SQIVND (reference sequence). V was clipped by 5 bases and J by 2 bases; unmatched bases: 7. The CDR3 sequence is CASSSPRQGQETQYF. The CDR3 coding sequence is TGTGCCAGTAGTTCGCCACGACAGGGGCAAGAGACCCAGTACTTC. Complete variable domain (other parts from reference TRBV19 and TRBJ2-5): DGGITQSPKYLFRKEGQNVTLSCEQNLNHDAMYWYRQDPGQGLRLIYYSQIVNDFQKGDIAEGYSVSREKKESFPLTVTSAQKNPTAFYLCASSSPRQGQETQYFGPGTRLLVL.

The chain recombines TRBV27 with TRBJ2-3; D is perhaps TRBD1 (5 bases). The V gene's germline CDR1 is MNHEY and CDR2 SMNVEV (reference sequence). Between the trimmed V and J ends, which lost 8 bases and 0 bases, there was a span of 18 bases. There are 16 residues in the CDR3. CDR3 sequence (DNA): TGTGCCAGCGCCTCAGCGACAGCTTCTAGCACAGATACGCAGTATTTT. Residues: CASASATASSTDTQYF.